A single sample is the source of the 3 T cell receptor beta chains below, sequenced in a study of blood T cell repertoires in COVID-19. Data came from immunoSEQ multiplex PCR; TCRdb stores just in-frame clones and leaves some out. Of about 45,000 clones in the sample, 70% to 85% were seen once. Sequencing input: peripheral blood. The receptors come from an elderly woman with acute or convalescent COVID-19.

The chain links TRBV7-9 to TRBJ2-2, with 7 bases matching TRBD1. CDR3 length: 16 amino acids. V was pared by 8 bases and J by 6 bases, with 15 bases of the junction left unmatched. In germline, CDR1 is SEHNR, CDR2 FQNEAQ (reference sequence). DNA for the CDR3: TGTGCCAGCCGAAAACAGGGGACCTTGCCCTCCGGGGAGCTGTTTTTT. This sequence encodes CASRKQGTLPSGELFF.

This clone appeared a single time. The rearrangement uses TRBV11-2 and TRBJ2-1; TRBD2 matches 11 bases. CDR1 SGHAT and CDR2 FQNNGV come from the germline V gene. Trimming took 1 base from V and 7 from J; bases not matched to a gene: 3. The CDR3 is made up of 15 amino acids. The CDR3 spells CASSLVPSGRNEQFF. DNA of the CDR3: TGTGCCAGCAGCTTAGTGCCTAGCGGGAGGAATGAGCAGTTCTTC.

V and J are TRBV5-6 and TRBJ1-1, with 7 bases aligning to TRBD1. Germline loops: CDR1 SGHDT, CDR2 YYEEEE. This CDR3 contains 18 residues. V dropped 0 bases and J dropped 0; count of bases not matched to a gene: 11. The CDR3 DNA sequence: TGTGCCAGCAGCTTGGACACAGGGAAGGGGGCCATGAACACTGAAGCTTTCTTT. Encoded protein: CASSLDTGKGAMNTEAFF.